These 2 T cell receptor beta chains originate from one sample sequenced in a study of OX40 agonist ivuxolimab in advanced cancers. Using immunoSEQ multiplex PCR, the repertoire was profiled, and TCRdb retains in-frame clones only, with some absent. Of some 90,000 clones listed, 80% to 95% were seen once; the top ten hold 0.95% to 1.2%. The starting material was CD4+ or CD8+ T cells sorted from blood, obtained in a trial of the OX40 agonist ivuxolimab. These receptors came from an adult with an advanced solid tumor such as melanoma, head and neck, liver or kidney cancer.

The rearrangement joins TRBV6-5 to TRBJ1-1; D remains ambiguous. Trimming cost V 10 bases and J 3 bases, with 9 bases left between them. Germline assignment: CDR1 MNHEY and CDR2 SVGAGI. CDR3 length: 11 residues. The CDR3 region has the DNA TGTGCCACCGGATGGGACACTGAAGCTTTCTTT. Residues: CATGWDTEAFF.

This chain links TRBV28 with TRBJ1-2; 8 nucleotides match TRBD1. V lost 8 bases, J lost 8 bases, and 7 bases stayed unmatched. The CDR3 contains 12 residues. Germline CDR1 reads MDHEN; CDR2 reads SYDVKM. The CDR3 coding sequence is TGTGCCAGCGGAGGACAGGGCTGGGGCTACACCTTC. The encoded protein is CASGGQGWGYTF.